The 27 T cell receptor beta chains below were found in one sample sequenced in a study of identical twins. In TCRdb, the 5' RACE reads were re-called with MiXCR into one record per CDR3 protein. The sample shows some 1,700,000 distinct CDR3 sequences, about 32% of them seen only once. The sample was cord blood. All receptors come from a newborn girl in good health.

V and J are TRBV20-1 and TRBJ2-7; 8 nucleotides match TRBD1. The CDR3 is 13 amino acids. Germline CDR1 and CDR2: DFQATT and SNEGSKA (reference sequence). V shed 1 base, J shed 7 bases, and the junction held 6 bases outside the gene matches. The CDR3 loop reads CSARADRVNEQYF. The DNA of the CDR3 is TGCAGTGCTAGAGCGGACAGGGTCAATGAGCAGTACTTC.

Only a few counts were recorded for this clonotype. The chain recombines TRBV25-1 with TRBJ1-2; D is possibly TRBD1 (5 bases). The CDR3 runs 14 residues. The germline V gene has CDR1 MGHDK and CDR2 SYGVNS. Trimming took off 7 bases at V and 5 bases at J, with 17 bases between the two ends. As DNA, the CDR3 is TGTGCCAGCACAAGTCGGGACGGACCTTATGGCTACACCTTC. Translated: CASTSRDGPYGYTF.

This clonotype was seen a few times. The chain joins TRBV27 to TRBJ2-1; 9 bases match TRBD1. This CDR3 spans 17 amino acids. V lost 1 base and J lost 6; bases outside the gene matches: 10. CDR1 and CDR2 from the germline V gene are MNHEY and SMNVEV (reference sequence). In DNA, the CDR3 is TGTGCCAGCAGTTTATGGGGGGACAGGGTAACCATCAATGAGCAGTTCTTC. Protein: CASSLWGDRVTINEQFF.

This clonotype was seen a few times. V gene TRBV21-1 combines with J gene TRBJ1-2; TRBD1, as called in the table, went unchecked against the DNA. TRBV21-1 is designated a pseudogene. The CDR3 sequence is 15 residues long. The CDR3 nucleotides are TGTGCCAGCAGCAAATCAGGGGGGGGCTACTATGGCTACACCTTC. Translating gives CASSKSGGGYYGYTF.

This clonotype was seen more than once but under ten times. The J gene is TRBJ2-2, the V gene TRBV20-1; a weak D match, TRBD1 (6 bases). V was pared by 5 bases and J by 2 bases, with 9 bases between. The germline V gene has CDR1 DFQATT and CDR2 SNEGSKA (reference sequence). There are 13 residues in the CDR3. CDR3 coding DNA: TGCAGTGCTCCCGGGACAAACACCGGGGAGCTGTTTTTT. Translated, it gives CSAPGTNTGELFF.

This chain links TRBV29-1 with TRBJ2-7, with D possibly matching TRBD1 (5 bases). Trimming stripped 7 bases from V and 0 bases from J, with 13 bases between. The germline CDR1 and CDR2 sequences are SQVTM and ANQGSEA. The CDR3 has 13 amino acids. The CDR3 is CSATIGVSYEQYF. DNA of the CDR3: TGCAGCGCGACGATAGGGGTCTCCTACGAGCAGTACTTC.

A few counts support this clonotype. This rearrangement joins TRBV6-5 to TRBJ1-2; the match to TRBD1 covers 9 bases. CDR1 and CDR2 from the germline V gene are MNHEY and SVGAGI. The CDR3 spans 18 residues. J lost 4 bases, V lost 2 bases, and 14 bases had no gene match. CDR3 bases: TGTGCCAGCAGTTACCTAAGGGTTGGGGACAGGGTAGGCTATGGCTACACCTTC. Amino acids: CASSYLRVGDRVGYGYTF.

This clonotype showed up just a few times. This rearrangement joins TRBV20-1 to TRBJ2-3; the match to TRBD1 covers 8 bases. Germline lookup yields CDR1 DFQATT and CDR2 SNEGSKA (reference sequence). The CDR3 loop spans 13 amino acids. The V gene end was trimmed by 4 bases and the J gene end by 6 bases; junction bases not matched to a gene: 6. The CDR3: CSATTQGADTQYF. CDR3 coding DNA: TGCAGTGCTACGACCCAGGGGGCCGATACGCAGTATTTT.

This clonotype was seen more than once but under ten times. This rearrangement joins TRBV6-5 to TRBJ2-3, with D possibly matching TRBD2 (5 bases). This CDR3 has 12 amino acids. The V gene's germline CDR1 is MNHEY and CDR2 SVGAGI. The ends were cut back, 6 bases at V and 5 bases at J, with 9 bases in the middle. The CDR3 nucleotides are TGTGCCAGCAGGACGGGGAGAGATACGCAGTATTTT. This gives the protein CASRTGRDTQYF.

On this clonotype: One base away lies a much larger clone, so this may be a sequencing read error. The CDR3 DNA follows: TGCAGCGTTGTAGGAGGAAGAAGTCAGCCCCAGCATTTT. It is translated as CSVVGGRSQPQHF. The chain uses TRBV29-1 and TRBJ1-5, with D unclear. Per germline, CDR1 SQVTM and CDR2 ANQGSEA. The V end lost 4 bases, the J end lost 6 bases, and 13 bases lay between the germline ends. This CDR3 has 13 amino acids.

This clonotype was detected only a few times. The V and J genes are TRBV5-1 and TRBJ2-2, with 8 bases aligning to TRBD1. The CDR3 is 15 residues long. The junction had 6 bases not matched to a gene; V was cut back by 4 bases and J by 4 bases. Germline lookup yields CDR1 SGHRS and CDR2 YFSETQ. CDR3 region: CASSPGQAITGELFF. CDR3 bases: TGCGCCAGCAGCCCGGGACAGGCTATCACCGGGGAGCTGTTTTTT.

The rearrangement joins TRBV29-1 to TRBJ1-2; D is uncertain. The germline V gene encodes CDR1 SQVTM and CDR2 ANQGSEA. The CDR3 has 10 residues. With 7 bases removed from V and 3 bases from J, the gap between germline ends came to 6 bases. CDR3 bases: TGCAGCGCCGCCGACTATGGCTACACCTTC. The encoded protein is CSAADYGYTF.

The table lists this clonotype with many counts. This CDR3 is CASSLDRITDTQYF. The DNA for the CDR3 is TGTGCCAGCAGCTTAGACCGGATCACAGATACGCAGTATTTT. The rearrangement joins TRBV7-2 to TRBJ2-3; no firm D call. The CDR3 is 14 amino acids. Trimming cost V 1 base and J 2 bases, with 7 bases left between them. Per the germline V gene, CDR1 is SGHTA and CDR2 is FQGNSA.

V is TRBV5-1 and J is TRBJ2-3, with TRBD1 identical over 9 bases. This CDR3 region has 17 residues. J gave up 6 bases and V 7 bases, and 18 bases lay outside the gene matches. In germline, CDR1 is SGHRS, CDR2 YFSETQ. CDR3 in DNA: TGCGCCAGCCGGGTTCCGTACCGGGACAGGGATGGGGATACGCAGTATTTT. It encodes CASRVPYRDRDGDTQYF.

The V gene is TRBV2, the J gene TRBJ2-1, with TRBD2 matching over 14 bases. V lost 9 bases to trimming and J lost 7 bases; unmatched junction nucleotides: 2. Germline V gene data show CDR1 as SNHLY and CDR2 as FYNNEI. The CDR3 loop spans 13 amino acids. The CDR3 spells CARRTSGGNEQFF. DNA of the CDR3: TGTGCCAGGCGGACTAGCGGGGGGAATGAGCAGTTCTTC.

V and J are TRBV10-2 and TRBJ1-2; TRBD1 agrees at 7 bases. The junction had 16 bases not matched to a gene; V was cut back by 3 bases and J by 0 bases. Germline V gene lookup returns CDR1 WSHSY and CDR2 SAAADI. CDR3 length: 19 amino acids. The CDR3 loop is CASSDTPRQGQGTNYGYTF. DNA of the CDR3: TGCGCCAGCAGTGATACCCCCCGACAGGGTCAAGGGACTAACTATGGCTACACCTTC.

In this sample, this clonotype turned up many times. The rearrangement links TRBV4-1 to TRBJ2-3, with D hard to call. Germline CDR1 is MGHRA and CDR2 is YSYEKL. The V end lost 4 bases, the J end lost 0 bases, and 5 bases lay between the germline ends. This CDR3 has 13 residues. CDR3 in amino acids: CASSRASTDTQYF. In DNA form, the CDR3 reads TGCGCCAGCAGCCGTGCTAGCACAGATACGCAGTATTTT.

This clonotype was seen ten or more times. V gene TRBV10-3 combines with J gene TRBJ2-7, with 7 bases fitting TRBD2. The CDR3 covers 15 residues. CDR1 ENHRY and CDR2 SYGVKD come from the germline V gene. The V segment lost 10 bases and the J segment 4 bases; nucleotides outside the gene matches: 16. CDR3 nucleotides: TGTGCCAGCAGCTGGTCGACGGGAGGCCCATACGAGCAGTACTTC. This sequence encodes CASSWSTGGPYEQYF.

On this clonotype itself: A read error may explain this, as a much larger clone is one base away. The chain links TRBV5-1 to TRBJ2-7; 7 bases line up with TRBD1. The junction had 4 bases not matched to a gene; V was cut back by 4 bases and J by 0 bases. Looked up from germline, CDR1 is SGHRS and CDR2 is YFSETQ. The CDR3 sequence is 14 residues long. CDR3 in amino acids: CASSRDSFSYEQYF. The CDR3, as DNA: TGCGCCAGCAGCAGGGACAGTTTCTCCTACGAGCAGTACTTC.

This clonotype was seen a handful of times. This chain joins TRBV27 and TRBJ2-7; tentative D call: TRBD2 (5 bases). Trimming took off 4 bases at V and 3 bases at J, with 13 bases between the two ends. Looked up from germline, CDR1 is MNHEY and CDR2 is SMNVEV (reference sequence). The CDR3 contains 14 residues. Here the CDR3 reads CASSSRGSNYEQYF. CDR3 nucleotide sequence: TGTGCCAGCAGTTCCCGAGGGAGCAACTACGAGCAGTACTTC.

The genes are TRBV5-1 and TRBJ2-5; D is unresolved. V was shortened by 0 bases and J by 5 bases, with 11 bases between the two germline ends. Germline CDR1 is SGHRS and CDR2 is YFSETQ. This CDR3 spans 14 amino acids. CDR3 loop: CASSLVTLGETQYF. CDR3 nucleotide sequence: TGCGCCAGCAGCTTGGTGACTCTAGGGGAGACCCAGTACTTC.

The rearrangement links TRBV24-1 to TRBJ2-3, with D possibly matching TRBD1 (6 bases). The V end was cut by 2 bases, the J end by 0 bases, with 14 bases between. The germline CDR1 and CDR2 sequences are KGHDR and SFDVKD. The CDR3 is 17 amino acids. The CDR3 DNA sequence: TGTGCCACCAGTGATTCGAGACAGGTCGCTAGCACAGATACGCAGTATTTT. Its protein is CATSDSRQVASTDTQYF.

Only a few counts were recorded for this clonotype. The CDR3 spells CASSSAASGWVADTQYF. DNA for the CDR3: TGTGCCAGCAGCTCGGCGGCTAGTGGGTGGGTTGCAGATACGCAGTATTTT. This chain connects TRBV13 to TRBJ2-3, with D uncertain. The V gene's germline CDR1 is PRHDT and CDR2 FYEKMQ (reference sequence). The V end lost 4 bases, the J end lost 4 bases, and 21 bases lay between the germline ends. The CDR3 has 17 amino acids.

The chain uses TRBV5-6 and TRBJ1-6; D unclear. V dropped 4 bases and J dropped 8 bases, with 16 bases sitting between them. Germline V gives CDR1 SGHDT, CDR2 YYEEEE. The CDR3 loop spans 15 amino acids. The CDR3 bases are TGTGCCAGCAGCCCACCCTATGGGGTATATTCACCCCTCCACTTT. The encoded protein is CASSPPYGVYSPLHF.

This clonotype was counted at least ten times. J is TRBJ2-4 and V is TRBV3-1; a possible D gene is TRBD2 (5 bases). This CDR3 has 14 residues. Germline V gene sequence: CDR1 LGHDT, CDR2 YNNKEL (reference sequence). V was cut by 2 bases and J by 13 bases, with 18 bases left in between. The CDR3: CASSQSYSRWEQYF. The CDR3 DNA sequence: TGTGCCAGCAGCCAAAGCTACAGCCGATGGGAGCAGTACTTC.

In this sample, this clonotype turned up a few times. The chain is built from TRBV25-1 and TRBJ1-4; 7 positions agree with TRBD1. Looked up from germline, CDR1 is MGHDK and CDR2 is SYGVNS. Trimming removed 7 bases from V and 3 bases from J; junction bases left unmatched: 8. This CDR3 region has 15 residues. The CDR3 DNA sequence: TGTGCCAGCAACTCACCGACAGGGCCTAATGAAAAACTGTTTTTT. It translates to CASNSPTGPNEKLFF. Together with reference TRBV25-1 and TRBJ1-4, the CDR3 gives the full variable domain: EADIYQTPRYLVIGTGKKITLECSQTMGHDKMYWYQQDPGMELHLIHYSYGVNSTEKGDLSSESTVSRIRTEHFPLTLESARPSHTSQYLCASNSPTGPNEKLFFGSGTQLSVL.

The CDR3 here is CASSQDFGGRGNNEQFF. In DNA, the CDR3 is TGTGCCAGCAGCCAAGATTTCGGCGGGAGAGGGAACAATGAGCAGTTCTTC. The chain couples TRBV4-2 to TRBJ2-1; TRBD2 matches at 7 bases. With V trimmed by 0 bases and J by 5 bases, 10 bases remained unmatched. The CDR3 is 17 amino acids. Germline V gene sequence: CDR1 LGHNA, CDR2 YNFKEQ.